This T cell receptor (beta chain) was recorded in a study of beta chain features in type 1 diabetes. On the study more broadly: Patients shared similar age, gender and cell yields with healthy donors. Examined across all samples were about 99,000,000 sorted cells.

Cells sorted by CD45RO/CCR7/CD25/CD127/CD95/CD27 comprised CD4+ naive, central memory, regulatory and stem cell-like memory cells. This clone was counted a few times. The V end was cut by 5 bases, the J end by 4 bases, with 15 bases between. Per germline, CDR1 SGHTA and CDR2 FQGNSA. The CDR3 has 15 amino acids. Expressed TCRB transcripts were sequenced because the isolated RNA had all been reverse transcribed beforehand. Profiling relied on immunoSEQ multiplex PCR, and the TCRdb table lists in-frame clones only, not all of them. The data hold fewer than 400,000 clones, with 8% observed a single time. The receptor was derived from a woman between 18 and 29 years old in good health. The sequenced material came from central memory CD4+ T cells from blood. This rearrangement joins TRBV7-2 to TRBJ2-1, with D perhaps matching TRBD2 (5 bases). The CDR3 region has the DNA TGTGCCAGCAGCCCACGGGGTTTCTCTTACAATGAGCAGTTCTTC. Translating it yields CASSPRGFSYNEQFF.